This T cell receptor (beta chain) is from a study of blood T cells in healthy people across ages. Study results and caveats: More naive CD4+ cells and higher diversity were found in long-lived than in aged donors.

For the second PCR, which ran for roughly 6 to 11 cycles, a sample-barcoded 5' primer and a J-beta primer mix were used. Every cDNA molecule bore a tag from a template-switch adaptor containing 12 random nucleotides. TCRdb ran MiXCR on the 5' RACE reads and lists one entry per CDR3 protein. The sample lists some 1.5 million distinct CDR3 sequences, roughly 27% occurring once. This CDR3 is 14 amino acids long. Germline CDR1 reads SEHNR; CDR2 reads FQNEAQ (reference sequence). This clonotype appeared a few times. Its antigen is as yet unknown. The junction does not match germline at one end; this may be a read error.

The sequenced sample was blood. This TCR was recovered from a woman younger than 45 in good health. J is TRBJ1-2 and V is TRBV7-9, with TRBD1 identical over 8 bases. The CDR3 is CASSPDRANCGYTF. The DNA for the CDR3 is TGTGCCAGCAGCCCGGACAGGGCCAACTGTGGCTACACCTTC.